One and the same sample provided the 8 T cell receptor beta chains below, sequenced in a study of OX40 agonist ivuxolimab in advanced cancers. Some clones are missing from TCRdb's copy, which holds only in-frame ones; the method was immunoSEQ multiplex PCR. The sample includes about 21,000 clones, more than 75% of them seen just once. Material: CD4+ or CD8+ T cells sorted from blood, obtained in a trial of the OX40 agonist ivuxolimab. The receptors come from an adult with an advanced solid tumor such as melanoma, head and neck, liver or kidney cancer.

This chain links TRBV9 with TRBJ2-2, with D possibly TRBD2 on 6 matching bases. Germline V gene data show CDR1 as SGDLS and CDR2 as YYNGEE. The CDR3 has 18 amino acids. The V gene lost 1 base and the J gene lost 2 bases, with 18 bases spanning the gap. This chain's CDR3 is CASSVRPTGGDNTGELFF. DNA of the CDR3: TGTGCCAGCAGCGTAAGACCCACCGGGGGAGATAACACCGGGGAGCTGTTTTTT. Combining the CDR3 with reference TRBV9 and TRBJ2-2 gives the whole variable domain DSGVTQTPKHLITATGQRVTLRCSPRSGDLSVYWYQQSLDQGLQFLIQYYNGEERAKGNILERFSAQQFPDLHSELNLSSLELGDSALYFCASSVRPTGGDNTGELFFGEGSRLTVL.

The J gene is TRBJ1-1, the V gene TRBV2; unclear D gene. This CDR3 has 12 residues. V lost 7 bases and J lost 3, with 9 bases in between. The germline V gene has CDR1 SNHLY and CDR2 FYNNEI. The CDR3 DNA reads TGTGCCAGCACAGGAGGGTACACTGAAGCTTTCTTT. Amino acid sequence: CASTGGYTEAFF.

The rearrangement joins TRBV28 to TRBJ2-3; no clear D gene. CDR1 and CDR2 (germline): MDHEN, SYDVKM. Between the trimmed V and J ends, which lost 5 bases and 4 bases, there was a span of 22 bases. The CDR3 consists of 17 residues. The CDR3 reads CASSALVAGEAADTQYF. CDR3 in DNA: TGTGCCAGCAGTGCCCTGGTGGCTGGGGAAGCTGCAGATACGCAGTATTTT.

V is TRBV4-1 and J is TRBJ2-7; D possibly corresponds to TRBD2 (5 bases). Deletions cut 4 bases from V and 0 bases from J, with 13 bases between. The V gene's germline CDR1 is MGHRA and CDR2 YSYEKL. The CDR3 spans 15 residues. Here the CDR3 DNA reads TGCGCCAGCAGCCTTGGATCACGGGGCTCCTACGAGCAGTACTTC. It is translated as CASSLGSRGSYEQYF.

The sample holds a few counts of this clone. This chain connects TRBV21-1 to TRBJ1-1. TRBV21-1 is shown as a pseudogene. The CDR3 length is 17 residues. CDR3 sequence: CASSKEWGRNMNTEAFF. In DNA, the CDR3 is TGTGCCAGCAGCAAAGAATGGGGTAGGAATATGAACACTGAAGCTTTCTTT.

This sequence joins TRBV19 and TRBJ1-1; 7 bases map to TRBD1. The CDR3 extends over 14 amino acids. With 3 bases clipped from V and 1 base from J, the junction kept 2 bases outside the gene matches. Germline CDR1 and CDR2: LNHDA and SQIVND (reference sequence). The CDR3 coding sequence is TGTGCCAGTAGTATCCAGGGGGGGAACACTGAAGCTTTCTTT. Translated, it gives CASSIQGGNTEAFF.

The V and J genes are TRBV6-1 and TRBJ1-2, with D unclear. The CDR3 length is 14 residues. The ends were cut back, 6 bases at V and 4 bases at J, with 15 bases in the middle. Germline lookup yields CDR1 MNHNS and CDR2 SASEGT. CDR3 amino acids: CASSPKSRSYGYTF. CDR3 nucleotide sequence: TGTGCCAGCAGCCCAAAATCCCGGTCCTATGGCTACACCTTC.

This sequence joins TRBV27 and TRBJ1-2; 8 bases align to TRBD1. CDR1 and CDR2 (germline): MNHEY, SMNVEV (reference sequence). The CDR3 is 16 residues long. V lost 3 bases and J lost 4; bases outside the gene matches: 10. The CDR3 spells CASSLSKTGASYGYTF. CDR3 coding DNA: TGTGCCAGCAGTTTGTCGAAGACAGGGGCCTCCTATGGCTACACCTTC.